The entry that follows covers one TCR beta chain sequence. Using immunoSEQ multiplex PCR, the repertoire was profiled, and TCRdb retains in-frame clones only, with some absent. The sample has approximately 40,000 clones; approximately 86% are singletons. The sample is drawn from a study of T cells in localized non-small cell lung cancer. Germline CDR1 reads SGHRS; CDR2 reads YFSETQ. With 0 bases clipped from V and 0 bases from J, the junction kept 3 bases outside the gene matches. The CDR3 runs 17 residues. The TCR was taken from a man aged 18-49 years with stage I lung adenocarcinoma. The sample was peripheral blood, taken before any cancer treatment. The chain combines TRBV5-1 with TRBJ2-3, with 11 bases lining up with TRBD2. Here the CDR3 reads CASSLASGGFSTDTQYF. The DNA for the CDR3 is TGCGCCAGCAGCTTGGCTAGCGGGGGGTTTAGCACAGATACGCAGTATTTT.